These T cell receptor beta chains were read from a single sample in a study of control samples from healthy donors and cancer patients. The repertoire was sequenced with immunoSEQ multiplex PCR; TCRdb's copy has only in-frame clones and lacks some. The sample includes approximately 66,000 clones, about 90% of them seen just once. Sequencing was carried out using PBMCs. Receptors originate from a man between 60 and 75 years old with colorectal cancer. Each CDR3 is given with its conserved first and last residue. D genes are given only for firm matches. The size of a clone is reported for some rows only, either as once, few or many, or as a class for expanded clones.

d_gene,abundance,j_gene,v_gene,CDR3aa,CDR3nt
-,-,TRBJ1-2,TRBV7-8,CASSSETVGYTF,TGTGCCAGCAGCTCCGAGACAGTTGGCTACACCTTC
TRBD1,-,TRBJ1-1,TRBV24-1,CATSGSGGPEGAFF,TGTGCCACCAGTGGTTCAGGGGGCCCCGAAGGGGCTTTCTTT
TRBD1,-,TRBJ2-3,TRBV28,CASTVGQGDLDTQYF,TGTGCCAGCACCGTTGGACAGGGGGATTTGGATACGCAGTATTTT
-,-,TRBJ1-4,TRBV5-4,CASSRGLDEKLFF,TGTGCCAGCAGCAGGGGGTTAGATGAAAAACTGTTTTTT
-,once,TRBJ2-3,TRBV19,CATLPGQDEDTQYF,TGTGCCACCCTACCGGGGCAGGATGAGGATACGCAGTATTTT
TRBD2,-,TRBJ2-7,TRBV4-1,CASSQGRGGFYEQYF,TGCGCCAGCAGCCAAGGTCGGGGGGGCTTTTACGAGCAGTACTTC
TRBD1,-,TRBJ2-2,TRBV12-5,CASGTGTGFVRLFF,TGTGCTAGTGGTACCGGGACAGGTTTCGTTAGGCTGTTTTTT
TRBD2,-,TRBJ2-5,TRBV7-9,CASSPRAGGLTQYF,TGTGCCAGCAGCCCGAGAGCGGGGGGGCTGACCCAGTACTTC
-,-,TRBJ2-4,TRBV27,CASSFSGNPKNIQYF,TGTGCCAGCAGTTTTTCGGGGAACCCCAAAAACATTCAGTACTTC
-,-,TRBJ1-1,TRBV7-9,CASSYAGAHGTEAFF,TGTGCCAGCAGCTACGCGGGGGCGCATGGCACTGAAGCTTTCTTT
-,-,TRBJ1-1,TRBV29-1,CSVAQAGTEAFF,TGCAGCGTTGCCCAGGCGGGGACGGAAGCTTTCTTT